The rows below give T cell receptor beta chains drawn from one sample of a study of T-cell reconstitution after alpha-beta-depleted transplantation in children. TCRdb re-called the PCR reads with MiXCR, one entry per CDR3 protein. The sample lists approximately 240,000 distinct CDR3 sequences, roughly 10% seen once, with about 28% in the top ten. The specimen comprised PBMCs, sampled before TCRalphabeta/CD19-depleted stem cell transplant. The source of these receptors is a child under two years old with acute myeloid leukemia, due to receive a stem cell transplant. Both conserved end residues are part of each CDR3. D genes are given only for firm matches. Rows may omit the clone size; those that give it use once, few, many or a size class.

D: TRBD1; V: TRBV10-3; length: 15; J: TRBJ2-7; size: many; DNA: TGTGCCATCAGTAGATCGAGGGGGCAATCCTACGAGCAGTACTTC; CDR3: CAISRSRGQSYEQYF
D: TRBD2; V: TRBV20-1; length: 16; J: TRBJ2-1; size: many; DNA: TGCAGTGCTCGGACTAGCGGGACGCCCAATTACAATGAGCAGTTCTTC; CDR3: CSARTSGTPNYNEQFF
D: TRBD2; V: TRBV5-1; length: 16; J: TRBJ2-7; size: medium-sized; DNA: TGCGCCAGCAGCTCCGGGCCTAGCGGGAAGTTCTACGAGCAGTACTTC; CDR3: CASSSGPSGKFYEQYF
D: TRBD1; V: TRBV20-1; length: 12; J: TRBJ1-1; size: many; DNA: TGCAGTGCTATTGACAGGGACACTGAAGCTTTCTTT; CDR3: CSAIDRDTEAFF
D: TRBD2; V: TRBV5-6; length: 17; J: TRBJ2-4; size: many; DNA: TGTGCCAGCAGCCGGGAGGACCGGGGAAGAATCAAAAACATTCAGTACTTC; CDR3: CASSREDRGRIKNIQYF
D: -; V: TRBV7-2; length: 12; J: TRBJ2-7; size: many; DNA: TGTGCCAGCTTGGGGGCCTTATACGAGCAGTACTTC; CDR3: CASLGALYEQYF
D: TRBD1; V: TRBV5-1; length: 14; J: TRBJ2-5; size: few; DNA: TGCGCCAGCAGCACCGGGACAGCGCAAGAGACCCAGTACTTC; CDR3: CASSTGTAQETQYF
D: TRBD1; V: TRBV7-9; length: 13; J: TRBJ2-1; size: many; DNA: TGTGCCAGCAGCCCCCGACAGGGGAGTGAGCAGTTCTTC; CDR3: CASSPRQGSEQFF
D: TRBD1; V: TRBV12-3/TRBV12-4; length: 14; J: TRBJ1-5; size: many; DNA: TGTGCCAGCAGTTTGGGAGGGGGCGATCAGCCCCAGCATTTT; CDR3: CASSLGGGDQPQHF
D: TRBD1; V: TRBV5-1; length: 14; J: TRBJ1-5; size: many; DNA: TGCGCCAGCAGTCCCGGGACAGAGAATCAGCCCCAGCATTTT; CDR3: CASSPGTENQPQHF
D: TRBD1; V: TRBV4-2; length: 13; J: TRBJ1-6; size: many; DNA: TGTGCCACAAGACAGGGTGCTAATTCACCCCTCCACTTT; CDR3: CATRQGANSPLHF
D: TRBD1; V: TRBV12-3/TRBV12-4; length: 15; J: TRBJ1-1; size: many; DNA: TGTGCCAGCAGACCCCGGACAGGGGTGAACACTGAAGCTTTCTTT; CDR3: CASRPRTGVNTEAFF
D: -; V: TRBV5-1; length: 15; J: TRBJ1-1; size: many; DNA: TGCGCCAGCAGCTTGGGGGCACAGCTGAACACTGAAGCTTTCTTT; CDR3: CASSLGAQLNTEAFF
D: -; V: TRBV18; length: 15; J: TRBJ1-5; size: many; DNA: TGTGCCAGCTCGCGTACAGGGTCGGGCAATCAGCCCCAGCATTTT; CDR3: CASSRTGSGNQPQHF
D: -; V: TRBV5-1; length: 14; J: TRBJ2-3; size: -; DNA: TGCGCCAGCAGCTTGGAGACTCAGGGAGATACGCAGTATTTT; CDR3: CASSLETQGDTQYF
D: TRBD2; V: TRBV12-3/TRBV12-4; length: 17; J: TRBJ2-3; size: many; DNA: TGTGCCAGCAGTTTAGTGTGGGCTAGCGGGGGTGTAGATACGCAGTATTTT; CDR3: CASSLVWASGGVDTQYF
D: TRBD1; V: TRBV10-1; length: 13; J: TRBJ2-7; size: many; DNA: TGCGCCAGCGGCAGGGGGCCCGGCTACGAGCAGTACTTC; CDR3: CASGRGPGYEQYF
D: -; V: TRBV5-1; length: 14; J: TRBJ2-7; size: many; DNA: TGCGCCAGCAGCTTGGGAGTTCCCTCCTACGAGCAGTACTTC; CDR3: CASSLGVPSYEQYF
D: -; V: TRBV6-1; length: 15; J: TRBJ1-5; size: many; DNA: TGTGCCAGCAGTCCTAGGTGGGGTGGCAATCAGCCCCAGCATTTT; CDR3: CASSPRWGGNQPQHF
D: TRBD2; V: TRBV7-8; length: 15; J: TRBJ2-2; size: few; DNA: TGTGCCAGCAGCTTTAGCGGGGGGGGGACCGGGGAGCTGTTTTTT; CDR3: CASSFSGGGTGELFF
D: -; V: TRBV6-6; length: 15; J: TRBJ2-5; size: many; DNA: TGTGCCAGCAGCCTCCAATCGGGAGATTTGGGGACCCAGTACTTC; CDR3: CASSLQSGDLGTQYF
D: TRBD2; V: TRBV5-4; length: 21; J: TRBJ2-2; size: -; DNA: TGTGCCAGCAGCTTCCGGACCGGGGCGGGAGCGCTACATACGAACACCGGGGAGCTGTTTTTT; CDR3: CASSFRTGAGALHTNTGELFF
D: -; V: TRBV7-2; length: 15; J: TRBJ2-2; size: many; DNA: TGTGCCAGCAGCTTAGTGCTAGTAAGCACCGGGGAGCTGTTTTTT; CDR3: CASSLVLVSTGELFF
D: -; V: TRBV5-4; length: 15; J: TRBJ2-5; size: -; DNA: TGTGCCAGCGGTAGAGGGGGGGACTCCCAAGAGACCCAGTACTTC; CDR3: CASGRGGDSQETQYF
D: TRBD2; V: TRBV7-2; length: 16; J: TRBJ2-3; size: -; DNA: TGTGCCAGCAGCTTTTCTAGCGGGAGATGGGGAGATACGCAGTATTTT; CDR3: CASSFSSGRWGDTQYF
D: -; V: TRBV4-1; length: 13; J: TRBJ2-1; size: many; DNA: TGCGCCAGCAGCCAAGGGGCGGGCTATGAGCAGTTCTTC; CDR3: CASSQGAGYEQFF
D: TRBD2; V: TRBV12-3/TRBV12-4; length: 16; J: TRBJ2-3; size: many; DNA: TGTGCCAGCAGTTTAGGGGGGGGGTTGCGGACAGATACGCAGTATTTT; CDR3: CASSLGGGLRTDTQYF
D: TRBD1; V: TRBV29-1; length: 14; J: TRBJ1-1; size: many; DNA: TGCAGCGTTGTAGAACAGGGGGCGCACACTGAAGCTTTCTTT; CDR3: CSVVEQGAHTEAFF
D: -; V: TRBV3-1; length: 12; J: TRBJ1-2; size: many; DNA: TGTGCCAGCAGCCAGGGGACCGTCGGCTACACCTTC; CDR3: CASSQGTVGYTF
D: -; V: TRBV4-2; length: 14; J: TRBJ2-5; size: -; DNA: TGTGCCAGCAGCCAATTCGGGGCAAGAGAGACCCAGTACTTC; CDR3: CASSQFGARETQYF
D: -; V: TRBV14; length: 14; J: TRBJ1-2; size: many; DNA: TGTGCCAGCAGCCAGCTCGGGGCTAACTATGGCTACACCTTC; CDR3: CASSQLGANYGYTF
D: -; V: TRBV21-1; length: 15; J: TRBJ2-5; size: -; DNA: TGTGCCAGCTACTCTTCGGGGACGACCCAAGAGACCCAGTACTTC; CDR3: CASYSSGTTQETQYF
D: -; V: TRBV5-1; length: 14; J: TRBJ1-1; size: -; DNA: TGCGCCAGCAGCTCAGGGACTGGGAGCACTGAAGCTTTCTTT; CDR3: CASSSGTGSTEAFF
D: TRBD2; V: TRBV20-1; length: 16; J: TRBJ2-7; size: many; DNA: TGCAGTGCCCCTTCCCAGGGGCTAGCGGGAGTCTACGAGCAGTACTTC; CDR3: CSAPSQGLAGVYEQYF
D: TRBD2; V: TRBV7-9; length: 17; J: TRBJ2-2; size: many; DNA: TGTGCCAGCAGCTTAGGCCTAGCGGGAGCGAACACCGGGGAGCTGTTTTTT; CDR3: CASSLGLAGANTGELFF
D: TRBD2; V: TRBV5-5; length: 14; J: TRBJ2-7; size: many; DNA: TGTGCCAGCAGCTTGGAAGCGGGAGCTTACGAGCAGTACTTC; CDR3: CASSLEAGAYEQYF
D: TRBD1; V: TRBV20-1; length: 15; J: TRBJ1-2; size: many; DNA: TGCAGTGCTAGAGACGAGACAGGGTTAGCTCCCGGCTACACCTTC; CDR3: CSARDETGLAPGYTF
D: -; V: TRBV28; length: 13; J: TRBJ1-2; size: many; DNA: TGTGCCAGCAGTTCCGGAGGGGCAAGTGGCTACACCTTC; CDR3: CASSSGGASGYTF
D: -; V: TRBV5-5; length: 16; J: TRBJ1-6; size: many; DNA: TGTGCCAGCAGCTTTTGGCAGGAGGGGAGCAGGTCACCCCTCCACTTT; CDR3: CASSFWQEGSRSPLHF
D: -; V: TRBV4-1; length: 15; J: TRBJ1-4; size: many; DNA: TGCGCCAGCATTTTAGGCGGACAGTTTAGAGAAAAACTGTTTTTT; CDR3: CASILGGQFREKLFF
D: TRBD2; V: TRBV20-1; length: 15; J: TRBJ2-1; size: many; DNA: TGCAGTGCTACTATTCTAGCGGGAGTGTGGAATGAGCAGTTCTTC; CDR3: CSATILAGVWNEQFF
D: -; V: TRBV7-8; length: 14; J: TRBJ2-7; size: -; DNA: TGTGCCAGCAGCTTTCGGGCAAGCTCCTACGAGCAGTACTTC; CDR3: CASSFRASSYEQYF
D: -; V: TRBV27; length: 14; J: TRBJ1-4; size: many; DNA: TGTGCCAGCAGCCCGACAGGAATCCCCGAAAAACTGTTTTTT; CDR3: CASSPTGIPEKLFF
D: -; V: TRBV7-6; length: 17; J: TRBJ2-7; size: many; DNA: TGTGCCAGCAGCTTGTTCCAACAGGGCGGAGGGTCCTACGAGCAGTACTTC; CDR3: CASSLFQQGGGSYEQYF
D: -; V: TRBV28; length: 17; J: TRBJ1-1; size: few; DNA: TGTGCCAGCAGTTCCCCAGGGGCGGTAGGGGAGAACACTGAAGCTTTCTTT; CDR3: CASSSPGAVGENTEAFF
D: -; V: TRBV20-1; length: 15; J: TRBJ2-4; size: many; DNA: TGCAGTGCACCCACCCGGCCCGAGGTTGGAAACATTCAGTACTTC; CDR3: CSAPTRPEVGNIQYF
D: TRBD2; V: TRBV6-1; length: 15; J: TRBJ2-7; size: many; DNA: TGTGCCAGCAGACCCCCGGGACTAGCGGGATCGGAGCAGTACTTC; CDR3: CASRPPGLAGSEQYF
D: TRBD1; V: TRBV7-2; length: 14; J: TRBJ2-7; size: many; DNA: TGTGCCAGCAGCATGACAGGGAACCCCTACGAGCAGTACTTC; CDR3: CASSMTGNPYEQYF
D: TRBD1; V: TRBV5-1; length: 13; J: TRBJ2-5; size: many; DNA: TGCGCCAGCAGCCGCGGACAGGAAGAGACCCAGTACTTC; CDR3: CASSRGQEETQYF
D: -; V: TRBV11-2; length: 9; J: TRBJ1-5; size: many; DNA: TGTGCCCGTTCCCAGCCCCAGCATTTT; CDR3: CARSQPQHF
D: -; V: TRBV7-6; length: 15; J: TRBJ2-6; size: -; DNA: TGTGCCAGCAGCACGGGTCTCTCTGGGGCCAACGTCCTGACTTTC; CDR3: CASSTGLSGANVLTF
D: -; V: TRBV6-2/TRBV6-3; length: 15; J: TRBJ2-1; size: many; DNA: TGTGCCAGCAGTTGGGGGGCCTTTGGCTACAATGAGCAGTTCTTC; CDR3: CASSWGAFGYNEQFF